Shown below are 2 T cell receptor beta chains from a single sample sequenced in a study of T cell clones after liver transplantation. The data were produced by immunoSEQ multiplex PCR, yet TCRdb's version contains in-frame clones alone and is incomplete. The data show just under 60,000 clones, about 71% seen once. This material consisted of CD4+ T cells from blood, taken at the approximately 15-month timepoint. These receptors all stem from a human patient who received a liver transplant. Some T cells may be transferred from the graft donor.

The chain has TRBV7-6 and TRBJ1-3; D not certain. CDR3 size: 15 residues. Trimming took 0 bases from V and 0 from J, leaving 6 bases between them. Germline assignment: CDR1 SGHVS and CDR2 FNYEAQ. CDR3 region: CASSLADGSGNTIYF. CDR3 bases: TGTGCCAGCAGCTTAGCGGACGGCTCTGGAAACACCATATATTTT. Together with reference TRBV7-6 and TRBJ1-3, the CDR3 gives the full variable domain: GAGVSQSPRYKVTKRGQDVALRCDPISGHVSLYWYRQALGQGPEFLTYFNYEAQQDKSGLPNDRFSAERPEGSISTLTIQRTEQRDSAMYRCASSLADGSGNTIYFGEGSWLTVV.

This chain connects TRBV11-2 to TRBJ1-1, with D unresolved. The CDR3 has 16 residues. V was clipped by 3 bases and J by 5 bases, with 19 bases between them. The V gene's germline CDR1 is SGHAT and CDR2 FQNNGV. The CDR3 region has the DNA TGTGCCAGCAGCTTTAGTACGCTCAAAGGATGGACTGAAGCTTTCTTT. Protein sequence: CASSFSTLKGWTEAFF.